This TCR beta chain is from a study of OX40 agonist ivuxolimab in advanced cancers. Study-wide context: Dosing consisted of intravenous ivuxolimab at 0.01 to 10 mg/kg every 2 weeks. A history of anti-PD-1, anti-PD-L1 or anti-CTLA-4 therapy was acceptable, and over 30% had some. Study-level findings and limits: Researchers did not establish what antigens the expanded peripheral T cells target.

Germline values: CDR1 SGHAT, CDR2 FQNNGV. The CDR3 is 15 residues long. V shed 1 base and J shed 3 bases, with 13 bases lying between them. Note on this clone: As yet, its antigen is unknown.

Profiled with immunoSEQ multiplex PCR; TCRdb holds only in-frame clones, not every one. The table lists around 5,000 clones, 65% to 70% of them singletons. Enrollment shut out patients with autoimmune disease history or systemic immunosuppression. The chain has TRBV11-2 and TRBJ2-7, with D possibly TRBD2 on 6 matching bases. Material: CD4+ or CD8+ T cells sorted from blood, obtained in a trial of the OX40 agonist ivuxolimab. This receptor was identified in an adult with an advanced solid tumor such as melanoma, head and neck, liver or kidney cancer. The CDR3 spells CASSLVGGGDYEQYF. The CDR3 region has the DNA TGTGCCAGCAGCTTAGTGGGAGGAGGTGACTACGAGCAGTACTTC.